This entry lists 30 T cell receptor beta chains sequenced from one sample in a study of blood T cell repertoires in COVID-19. Generated by immunoSEQ multiplex PCR, the TCRdb table keeps only in-frame clones and is missing some. The data show over 250,000 clones, approximately 88% seen once. The material sequenced was peripheral blood. Source of these receptors: a human donor with COVID-19, enrolled during active disease. The donor label of this sample is uncertain.

This sequence joins TRBV10-1 and TRBJ1-2, with D unclear. The CDR3 consists of 12 residues. Germline CDR1 is WNHNN and CDR2 is SYGVQD (reference sequence). Trimming shortened V by 3 bases and J by 2 bases, and 4 bases separated the two germline ends. CDR3 region: CASSDGNYGYTF. The CDR3 DNA sequence: TGCGCCAGCAGTGACGGGAACTATGGCTACACCTTC.

The chain has TRBV6-4 and TRBJ2-1; D perhaps matches TRBD2 (5 bases). Deletions cut 6 bases from V and 0 bases from J, with 15 bases between. The CDR3 runs to 16 residues. Germline assignment: CDR1 MRHNA and CDR2 SNTAGT. The CDR3 DNA reads as TGTGCCAGCAGCCAACAAGCGGAAAGCTCCTACAATGAGCAGTTCTTC. Its translation: CASSQQAESSYNEQFF.

The chain joins TRBV19 to TRBJ2-1, with 9 nucleotides matching TRBD1. This CDR3 region has 16 residues. Germline-derived CDR1 and CDR2 are LNHDA and SQIVND (reference sequence). V lost 5 bases, J lost 3 bases, and 8 bases stayed unmatched. The CDR3 coding sequence is TGTGCCAGTAGTCCAGGGGAGACAGGGGGCTACAATGAGCAGTTCTTC. Residues: CASSPGETGGYNEQFF.

J is TRBJ2-3 and V is TRBV24-1, with D perhaps matching TRBD2 (7 bases). Germline V gene data show CDR1 as KGHDR and CDR2 as SFDVKD. The CDR3 is 16 residues long. V lost 0 bases and J 4 bases, leaving 13 bases between the germline ends. CDR3 nucleotide sequence: TGTGCCACCAGTGATTTGAAGGGGGAGGGTCCAGATACGCAGTATTTT. Encoded protein: CATSDLKGEGPDTQYF.

A few counts support this clone. The chain employs TRBV28 and TRBJ1-6; 8 bases fit TRBD1. This CDR3 contains 15 residues. After removal of 4 bases from V and 9 bases from J, the junction contained 8 bases not matched to a gene. CDR1 MDHEN and CDR2 SYDVKM come from the germline V gene. This CDR3 is CASSYEDRVLSPLHF. The DNA of the CDR3 is TGTGCCAGCAGTTACGAGGACAGGGTGCTTTCACCCCTCCACTTT.

A remark on this clone: Compared with germline, one end of the junction differs, possibly owing to a read error. The V and J genes are TRBV27 and TRBJ1-2, with D tentatively TRBD1 (5 bases). This CDR3 comprises 17 residues. CDR1 and CDR2 from the germline V gene are MNHEY and SMNVEV (reference sequence). The CDR3: CASSLLSAAGRGYGYTF. The CDR3 nucleotides read TGTGCCAGCAGCTTATTATCCGCCGCGGGGCGCGGCTATGGCTACACCTTC.

This sequence joins TRBV19 and TRBJ1-1; a weak D match, TRBD1 (6 bases). This CDR3 contains 17 residues. Germline values: CDR1 LNHDA, CDR2 SQIVND (reference sequence). The V end lost 3 bases, the J end lost 5 bases, and 22 bases lay between the germline ends. CDR3 in amino acids: CASSIRGASAGKTEAFF. As DNA, the CDR3 is TGTGCCAGTAGTATTCGGGGGGCATCGGCCGGGAAGACTGAAGCTTTCTTT.

The rearrangement links TRBV28 to TRBJ1-5, with 12 bases aligning to TRBD1. The CDR3 is 17 amino acids. The germline gives CDR1 MDHEN, CDR2 SYDVKM. V was clipped by 5 bases and J by 9 bases; unmatched bases: 14. For the CDR3, the DNA is TGTGCCAGCAGTAGGTTGGGACAGGGGGCTTCTCCGCGGCCCCAGCATTTT. It codes for CASSRLGQGASPRPQHF.

The chain has TRBV7-2 and TRBJ1-1; D is unclear. This CDR3 spans 16 amino acids. Looked up from germline, CDR1 is SGHTA and CDR2 is FQGNSA. Between the trimmed V and J ends, which lost 5 bases and 0 bases, there was a span of 16 bases. CDR3 amino acids: CASSLNQPVVNTEAFF. CDR3 DNA: TGTGCCAGCAGCCTTAATCAACCGGTCGTGAACACTGAAGCTTTCTTT.

The rearrangement joins TRBV12-3 or TRBV12-4 to TRBJ1-6, with TRBD1 as a possible D gene (5 bases). Trimming left V 0 bases short and J 10 bases short, with 7 bases between. There are 13 residues in the CDR3. CDR3 coding DNA: TGTGCCAGCAGTTTAGCCGGGGGGTCACCCCTCCACTTT. Translated, it gives CASSLAGGSPLHF.

This CDR3 reads CASSPRDSTNEQFF. The CDR3 region has the DNA TGTGCCAGCTCACCACGTGACAGTACGAATGAGCAGTTCTTC. The chain joins TRBV18 to TRBJ2-1; D may be TRBD1 (5 bases). The CDR3 consists of 14 residues. Germline V gene lookup returns CDR1 KGHSH and CDR2 LQKENI. V was pared by 1 base and J by 7 bases, with 11 bases between.

The J gene is TRBJ1-1, the V gene TRBV21-1; the D call TRBD1 from the table was never checked on the DNA. TRBV21-1 is annotated as a pseudogene. The CDR3 spans 16 residues. CDR3 nucleotide sequence: TGTGCCAGCAGCAAAGAGCTAACAGGGAAGAACACTGAAGCTTTCTTT. The encoded protein is CASSKELTGKNTEAFF.

This clone has a single count. The chain links TRBV3-1 (or the pseudogene TRBV3-2) to TRBJ2-2; TRBD1 is a possible D gene (5 bases). The CDR3 is 14 amino acids. Germline-derived CDR1 and CDR2 are LGHDT and YNNKEL (reference sequence). V lost 8 bases and J 1 base, leaving 11 bases between the germline ends. The CDR3 loop reads CASRAGQNTGELFF. CDR3 DNA: TGTGCCAGCCGAGCCGGACAGAACACCGGGGAGCTGTTTTTT.

The rearrangement uses TRBV3-1 (or the pseudogene TRBV3-2) and TRBJ2-3, with D tentatively TRBD2 (5 bases). CDR3 length: 14 residues. Between the trimmed V and J ends, which lost 4 bases and 3 bases, there was a span of 11 bases. The V gene's germline CDR1 is LGHDT and CDR2 YNNKEL (reference sequence). The CDR3 reads CASSREGGTDTQYF. CDR3 sequence (DNA): TGTGCCAGCAGCCGCGAGGGCGGGACAGATACGCAGTATTTT.

There are a few counts of this clone. The chain joins TRBV28 to TRBJ1-1, with D unresolved. Germline V lookup: CDR1 MDHEN, CDR2 SYDVKM. The ends were cut back, 8 bases at V and 4 bases at J, with 14 bases in the middle. The CDR3 extends over 13 amino acids. CDR3 coding DNA: TGTGCCAGCGCCAAACGTTGGAGCACTGAAGCTTTCTTT. Residues: CASAKRWSTEAFF.

The chain couples TRBV18 to TRBJ2-1; 10 nucleotides agree with TRBD1. The CDR3 contains 14 residues. The germline V gene encodes CDR1 KGHSH and CDR2 LQKENI. Trimming at V came to 3 bases and at J to 8 bases, leaving 4 bases not matched to a gene. CDR3: CASSPGQGEDEQFF. The CDR3 DNA is TGTGCCAGCTCACCCGGACAGGGGGAGGATGAGCAGTTCTTC.

The CDR3 nucleotides read TGCGCCAGCAGCTTGAACTCAGGGGGAGAGACCCAGTACTTC. Translating it yields CASSLNSGGETQYF. The rearrangement links TRBV5-1 to TRBJ2-5; 7 nucleotides align to TRBD1. Unmatched junction bases numbered 4, after V lost 1 base and J lost 4 bases. This CDR3 comprises 14 residues. Germline loops: CDR1 SGHRS, CDR2 YFSETQ. The full variable domain, in which reference TRBV5-1 and TRBJ2-5 provide the parts outside the CDR3, is KAGVTQTPRYLIKTRGQQVTLSCSPISGHRSVSWYQQTPGQGLQFLFEYFSETQRNKGNFPGRFSGRQFSNSRSEMNVSTLELGDSALYLCASSLNSGGETQYFGPGTRLLVL.

This chain links TRBV19 with TRBJ2-1; weak D call: TRBD2 (5 bases). This CDR3 comprises 16 residues. Per the germline V gene, CDR1 is LNHDA and CDR2 is SQIVND (reference sequence). Trimming removed 5 bases at V and 0 bases at J, with 14 bases between. The CDR3 nucleotides are TGTGCCAGTAGTCCGGTAGGACTTGACTCCTACAATGAGCAGTTCTTC. Translation gives CASSPVGLDSYNEQFF.

The V gene is TRBV9, the J gene TRBJ2-1, with 12 bases lining up with TRBD2. From germline, CDR1 is SGDLS and CDR2 YYNGEE. This CDR3 spans 16 amino acids. V lost 4 bases and J lost 4; bases outside the gene matches: 6. The CDR3 DNA is TGTGCCAGCAGCCCCGGTGGGACTAGCGGGTACAATGAGCAGTTCTTC. Encoded protein: CASSPGGTSGYNEQFF.

This sequence joins TRBV6-5 and TRBJ2-7, with 7 bases lining up with TRBD2. V lost 8 bases to trimming and J lost 2 bases; unmatched junction nucleotides: 3. Germline V gene sequence: CDR1 MNHEY, CDR2 SVGAGI. This CDR3 has 12 amino acids. CDR3 nucleotide sequence: TGTGCCAGCTTGCGGGGGACCTACGAGCAGTACTTC. Protein: CASLRGTYEQYF.

The chain is built from TRBV7-2 and TRBJ2-7; 9 positions match TRBD2. The V gene end was trimmed by 2 bases and the J gene end by 9 bases; junction bases not matched to a gene: 11. CDR3 size: 15 residues. Germline CDR1 is SGHTA and CDR2 is FQGNSA. CDR3 in DNA: TGTGCCAGCAGCTTAAACATGGGCGGGAGGGACAGGCAGTACTTC. This encodes CASSLNMGGRDRQYF.

This chain uses TRBV3-1 (or the pseudogene TRBV3-2) with TRBJ2-1; D unclear. This CDR3 has 14 amino acids. V lost 0 bases to trimming and J lost 6 bases, with 9 bases between them. Germline V gives CDR1 LGHDT, CDR2 YNNKEL (reference sequence). CDR3 in amino acids: CASSQDRNSNEQFF. CDR3 in DNA: TGTGCCAGCAGCCAAGATCGCAATAGCAATGAGCAGTTCTTC.

This CDR3 is CASSEVWNTEAFF. CDR3 sequence (DNA): TGTGCCAGCAGTGAAGTATGGAACACTGAAGCTTTCTTT. J is TRBJ1-1 and V is TRBV6-1, with unresolved D. This CDR3 has 13 residues. Germline CDR1 MNHNS, CDR2 SASEGT. V was cut by 1 base and J by 1 base, with 4 bases left in between.

This chain connects TRBV9 to TRBJ1-5, with D uncertain. The CDR3 spans 16 residues. V gave up 3 bases and J gave up 7 bases, with 20 bases separating them. The germline gives CDR1 SGDLS, CDR2 YYNGEE. CDR3 coding DNA: TGTGCCAGCAGCGCATCTAGCGGGATCCCGCCCCAGCCCCAGCATTTT. Protein: CASSASSGIPPQPQHF.

A word on this clone: Without the conserved terminal phenylalanine or tryptophan, this CDR3 likely stems from a read error. It is unclear where the CDR3 begins or ends on the DNA, so no DNA is shown, and the CDR3 is as TCRdb lists it. This chain connects TRBV5-1 to TRBJ2-7; the table's TRBD2 call for D was not verified on the DNA. A total of 15 residues make up the CDR3, ends included. Germline assignment: CDR1 SGHRS and CDR2 YFSETQ. CDR3 in amino acids: CASSWGTGTSGRDHI.

V usage is TRBV10-3 and J usage is TRBJ1-1; a weak D match, TRBD1 (5 bases). Trimming left V 3 bases short and J 1 base short, with 21 bases between. The CDR3 sequence is 18 residues long. Germline V gene lookup returns CDR1 ENHRY and CDR2 SYGVKD. The CDR3 is CAISDRVSPTGANTEAFF. CDR3 bases: TGTGCCATCAGTGATAGAGTTTCCCCCACAGGAGCGAACACTGAAGCTTTCTTT.

CDR3 region: CASTILAGVLNEQFF. DNA of the CDR3: TGTGCCAGCACCATACTAGCGGGGGTTTTGAATGAGCAGTTCTTC. This rearrangement joins TRBV2 to TRBJ2-1, with TRBD2 matching 11 bases. The CDR3 has 15 residues. Per germline, CDR1 SNHLY and CDR2 FYNNEI. The ends lost 7 bases at V and 7 bases at J; junction bases unmatched: 9.

This sequence joins TRBV7-2 and TRBJ1-1; no clear D. Looked up from germline, CDR1 is SGHTA and CDR2 is FQGNSA. The CDR3 is 15 amino acids. Deletions cut 1 base from V and 5 bases from J, with 14 bases between. The CDR3 coding sequence is TGTGCCAGCAGCTTAGTACAGCTTGGAAGGACTGAAGCTTTCTTT. As protein: CASSLVQLGRTEAFF.

The gene calls are TRBV27 and TRBJ2-1; D is perhaps TRBD2 (5 bases). Trimming took 3 bases from V and 4 from J, leaving 16 bases between them. Germline CDR1 MNHEY, CDR2 SMNVEV (reference sequence). The length of the CDR3 is 16 residues. The CDR3: CASSLGSWTPYNEQFF. CDR3 bases: TGTGCCAGCAGTTTGGGTTCATGGACTCCTTACAATGAGCAGTTCTTC.

In the case of this clone: One end of the junction does not line up with germline, which may come from a read error. The chain combines TRBV5-6 with TRBJ2-7; weak D call: TRBD1 (5 bases). The germline CDR1 and CDR2 sequences are SGHDT and YYEEEE. This CDR3 spans 12 amino acids. CDR3 DNA sequence: TGTGCCGGCAGCTTGGGGCAGTCCGAGCAGTACTTC. It specifies CAGSLGQSEQYF.